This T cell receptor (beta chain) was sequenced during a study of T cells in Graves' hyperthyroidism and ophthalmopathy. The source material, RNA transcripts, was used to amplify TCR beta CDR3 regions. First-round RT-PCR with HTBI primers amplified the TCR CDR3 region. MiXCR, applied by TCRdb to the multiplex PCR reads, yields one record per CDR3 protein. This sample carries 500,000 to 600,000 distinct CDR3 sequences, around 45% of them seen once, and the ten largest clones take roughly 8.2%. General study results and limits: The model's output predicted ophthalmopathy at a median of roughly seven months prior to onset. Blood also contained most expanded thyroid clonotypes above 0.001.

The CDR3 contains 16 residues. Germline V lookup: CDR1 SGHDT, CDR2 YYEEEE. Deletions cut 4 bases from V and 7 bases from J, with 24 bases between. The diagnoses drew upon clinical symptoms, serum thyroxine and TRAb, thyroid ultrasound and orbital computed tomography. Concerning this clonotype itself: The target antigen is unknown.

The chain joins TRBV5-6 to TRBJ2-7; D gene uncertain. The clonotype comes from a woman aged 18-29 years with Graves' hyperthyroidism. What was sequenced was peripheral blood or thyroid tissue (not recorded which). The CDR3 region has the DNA TGTGCCAGCAGCCCTAGGGCGTCCCTCCGGACCTGGGAGCAGTACTTC. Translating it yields CASSPRASLRTWEQYF.